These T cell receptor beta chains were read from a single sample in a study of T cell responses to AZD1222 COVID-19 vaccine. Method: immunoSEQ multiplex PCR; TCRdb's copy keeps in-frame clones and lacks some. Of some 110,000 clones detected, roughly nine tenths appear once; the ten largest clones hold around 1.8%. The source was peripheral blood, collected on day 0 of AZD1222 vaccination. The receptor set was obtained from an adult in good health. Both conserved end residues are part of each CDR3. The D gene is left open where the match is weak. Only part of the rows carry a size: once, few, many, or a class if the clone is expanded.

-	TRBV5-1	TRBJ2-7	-	TGCGCCAGCAGCTTGGCAACAGGGACCGAGCAGTACTTC	CASSLATGTEQYF
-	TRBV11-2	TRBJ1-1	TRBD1	TGTGCCAGCAGCCGGGGACAGGTGAACACTGAAGCTTTCTTT	CASSRGQVNTEAFF
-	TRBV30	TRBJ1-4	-	TGTGCCTGGAGTCCTAACGGCGGGGAAAAACTGTTTTTT	CAWSPNGGEKLFF
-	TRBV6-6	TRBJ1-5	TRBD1	TGTGCCAGCAGCGGACAGGGAGGATATCAGCCCCAGCATTTT	CASSGQGGYQPQHF
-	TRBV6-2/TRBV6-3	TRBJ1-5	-	TGTGCCAGCAGTCAAGGTCAGCCCCAGCATTTT	CASSQGQPQHF
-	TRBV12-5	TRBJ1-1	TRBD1	TGTGCTAGTGGTTTGCCGCCCGGGACAGGGGGTTTTGTGTTCACTGAAGCTTTCTTT	CASGLPPGTGGFVFTEAFF
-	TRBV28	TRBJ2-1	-	TGTGCCAGCAGTCCCCCGGGCGAACTCCTACACAATGAGCAGTTCTTC	CASSPPGELLHNEQFF
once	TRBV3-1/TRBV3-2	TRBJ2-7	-	TGTGCCAGCAGCCAAGATTTAGGACCCCTCGGAGGCAACGAGCAGTACTTC	CASSQDLGPLGGNEQYF
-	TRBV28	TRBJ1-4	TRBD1	TGTGCCAGCAGCACTCCGGGACAGCTTAATGAAAAACTGTTTTTT	CASSTPGQLNEKLFF
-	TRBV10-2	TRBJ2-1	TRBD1	TGCGCCAGCAGTTCCGGGACAGGGAGCTACAATGAGCAGTTCTTC	CASSSGTGSYNEQFF
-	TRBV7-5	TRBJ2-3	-	TGTGCCAGAAGCTTATCGCCCGGGAGAGGGACAGATACGCAGTATTTT	CARSLSPGRGTDTQYF
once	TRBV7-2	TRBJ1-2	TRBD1	TGTGCCAGCAGCTTAAGCAGGGGGGGCGATGGCTACACCTTC	CASSLSRGGDGYTF
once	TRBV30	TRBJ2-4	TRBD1	TGTGCCTGGAGTTCCGGGACAGGGGGGGAGGTAGCCAAAAACATTCAGTACTTC	CAWSSGTGGEVAKNIQYF
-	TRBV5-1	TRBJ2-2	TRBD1	TGCGCCAGCAGCGGGACAGTAAACACCGGGGAGCTGTTTTTT	CASSGTVNTGELFF
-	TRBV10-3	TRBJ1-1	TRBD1	TGTGCCATCAGACCGGGACAGGGGGCGCCGGGTCGGGCTTTCTTT	CAIRPGQGAPGRAFF
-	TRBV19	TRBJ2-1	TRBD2	TGTGCCAGTAGTTTAGCGGGAGTGTCCTACAATGAGCAGTTCTTC	CASSLAGVSYNEQFF
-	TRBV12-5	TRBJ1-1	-	TGTGCTAGTGGTTTGGTTATTTTTCGTGAGGCTTTCTTT	CASGLVIFREAFF
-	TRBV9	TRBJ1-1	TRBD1	TGTGCCAGCAGCGTAGCGACAGGGCAGAGGTACACTGAAGCTTTCTTT	CASSVATGQRYTEAFF
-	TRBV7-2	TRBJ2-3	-	TGTGCCAGCAGCTTAGGGGGCGGGACAGACCAGTATTTT	CASSLGGGTDQYF
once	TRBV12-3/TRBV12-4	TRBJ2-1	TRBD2	TGTGCCAGCAGTTTTGGGACTAGCAATGAGCAGTTCTTC	CASSFGTSNEQFF
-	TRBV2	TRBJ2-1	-	TGTGCCAGCAGTGATTGGGCAGAGCGCGATGAGCAGTTCTTC	CASSDWAERDEQFF
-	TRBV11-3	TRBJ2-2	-	TGTGCCAGCAGCTCCCTAGGGGGGGCGGCCGGGGAGCTGTTTTTT	CASSSLGGAAGELFF
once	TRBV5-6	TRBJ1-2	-	TGTGCCAGCAGCCTGGTCACGGCCCTGGGCTACACCTTC	CASSLVTALGYTF
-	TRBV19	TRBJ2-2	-	TGTGCCAGTACACGGGATAGGGAACAGGCCATTAACACCGGGGAGCTGTTTTTT	CASTRDREQAINTGELFF
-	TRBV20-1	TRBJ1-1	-	TGCAGTGCTAGAGATACGGAGGGTGCTTTCTTT	CSARDTEGAFF
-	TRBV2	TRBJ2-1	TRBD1	TGTGCCAGCAGCGTGACAGGGTCCTACAATGAGCAGTTCTTC	CASSVTGSYNEQFF
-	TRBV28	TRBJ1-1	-	TGTGCCAGCCCCGTCAACCCCCAGGAGGGGTGGGGGGGCACTGAAGCTTTCTTT	CASPVNPQEGWGGTEAFF
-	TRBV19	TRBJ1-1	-	TGTGCCAGCACCGTTGGGGTCACAGGGCCATATTCTGAAGCTTTCTTT	CASTVGVTGPYSEAFF
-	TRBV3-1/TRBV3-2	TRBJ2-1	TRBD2	TGTGCCAGCAACTCCGCTAGTAGCGGGGCCTACAATGAGCAGTTCTTC	CASNSASSGAYNEQFF
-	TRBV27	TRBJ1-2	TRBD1	TGTGCCAGCAGTCCTAAACAGGGGAGGGGCGGCTACACCTTC	CASSPKQGRGGYTF
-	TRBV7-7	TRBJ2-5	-	TGTGCTAGCAGCGCTAGTTGGGGGAGTGGGGAGACCCAGTACTTC	CASSASWGSGETQYF
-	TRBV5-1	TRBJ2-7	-	TGCGCCAGCAGCTTGGGGACACCCGTCTACGAGCAGTACTTC	CASSLGTPVYEQYF
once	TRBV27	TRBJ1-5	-	TGTGCCAGCGGTCCTTATAGCAATCAGCCCCAGCATTTT	CASGPYSNQPQHF
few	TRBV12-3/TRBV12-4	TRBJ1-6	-	TGTGCCAGCAGTTTTACAGGGAATTCACCCCTCCACTTT	CASSFTGNSPLHF
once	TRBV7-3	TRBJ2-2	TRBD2	TGTGCCAGCAGCCCCCGGGGGGGGGCTGGAACCGGGGAGCTGTTTTTT	CASSPRGGAGTGELFF
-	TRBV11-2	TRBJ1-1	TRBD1	TGTGCCAGCAGCTTACTCATCCTACAGGGGGGAAACACTGAAGCTTTCTTT	CASSLLILQGGNTEAFF
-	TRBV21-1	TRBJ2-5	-	TGTGCCAGCAGCAACCGTGGGGAGACCCAGTACTTC	CASSNRGETQYF
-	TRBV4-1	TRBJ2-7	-	TGCGCCAGCAGCCAAGGAGGGGGGGGCTACGAGCAGTACTTC	CASSQGGGGYEQYF
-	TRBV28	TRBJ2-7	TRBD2	TGTGCCAGCAGACGGACTAGCGGGGTCTCCTACGAGCAGTACTTC	CASRRTSGVSYEQYF
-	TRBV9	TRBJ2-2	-	TGTGCCAGCAGCGTAACTCCCAACACCGGGGAGCTGTTTTTT	CASSVTPNTGELFF
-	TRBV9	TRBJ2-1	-	TGTGCCAGCAGCGTAGAACTAGTATCCCCCCATGAGCAGTTCTTC	CASSVELVSPHEQFF
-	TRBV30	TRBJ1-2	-	TGTGCCTGGAGGGAAGGTACTAACTATGGCTACACCTTC	CAWREGTNYGYTF
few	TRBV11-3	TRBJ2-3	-	TGTGCCAGCAGCCCACACGGGGGCACAGATACGCAGTATTTT	CASSPHGGTDTQYF
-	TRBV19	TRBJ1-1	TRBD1	TGTGCCAGTATCGGGACAGTGATTGCTTTCTTT	CASIGTVIAFF
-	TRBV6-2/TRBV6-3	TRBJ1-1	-	TGTGCCAGCAGTTCGACGCCAGGGGTAAGAGGGCCTGAAGCTTTCTTT	CASSSTPGVRGPEAFF
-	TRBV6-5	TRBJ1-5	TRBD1	TGTGCCAGCAGCCAGGGACAGGGCAGAGGTCGGCCCCAGCATTTT	CASSQGQGRGRPQHF